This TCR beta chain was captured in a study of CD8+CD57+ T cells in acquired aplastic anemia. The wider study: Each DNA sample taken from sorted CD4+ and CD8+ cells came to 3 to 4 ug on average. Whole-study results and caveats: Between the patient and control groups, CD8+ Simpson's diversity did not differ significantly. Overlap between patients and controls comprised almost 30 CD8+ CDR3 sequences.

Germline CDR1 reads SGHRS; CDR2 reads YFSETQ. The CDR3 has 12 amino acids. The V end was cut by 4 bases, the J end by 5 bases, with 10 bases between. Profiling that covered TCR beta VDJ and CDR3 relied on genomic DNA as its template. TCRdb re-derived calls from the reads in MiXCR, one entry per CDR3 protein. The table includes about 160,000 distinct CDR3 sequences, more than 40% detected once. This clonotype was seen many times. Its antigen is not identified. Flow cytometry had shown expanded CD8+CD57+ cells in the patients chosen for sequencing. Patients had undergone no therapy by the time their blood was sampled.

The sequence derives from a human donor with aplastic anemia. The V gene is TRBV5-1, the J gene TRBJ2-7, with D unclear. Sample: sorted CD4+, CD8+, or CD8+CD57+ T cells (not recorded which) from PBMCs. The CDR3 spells CASSPERDEQYF. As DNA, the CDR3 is TGCGCCAGCAGCCCTGAACGAGACGAGCAGTACTTC.